The entry below describes one T cell receptor beta chain. Trimming removed 4 bases from V and 5 bases from J; junction bases left unmatched: 8. The CDR3 is made up of 14 amino acids. Germline V gene sequence: CDR1 SGHNT, CDR2 YYREEE (reference sequence). The source of the sample is a study of blood T cell repertoires in COVID-19. For the study at large: The origin of the acute and convalescent COVID-19 samples was the United States, Italy and Spain. Sources were T cells, B-cell-depleted T cells, or PBMCs; the material itself was cDNA or gDNA.

Assay: immunoSEQ multiplex PCR; the TCRdb copy retains only in-frame clones and omits some. The sample has around 47,000 clones; more than 75% are singletons. In Seattle, patients joined the study during active infection and were tracked longitudinally. The TCR was taken from a man aged 40-49 years with COVID-19, enrolled during active disease. Sequencing was carried out using peripheral blood. The V and J genes are TRBV5-4 and TRBJ2-5; 7 nucleotides agree with TRBD2. Written as DNA, the CDR3 is TGTGCCAGCAGCAAGGGAGGGGTGAAGGAGACCCAGTACTTC. Amino acid sequence: CASSKGGVKETQYF.